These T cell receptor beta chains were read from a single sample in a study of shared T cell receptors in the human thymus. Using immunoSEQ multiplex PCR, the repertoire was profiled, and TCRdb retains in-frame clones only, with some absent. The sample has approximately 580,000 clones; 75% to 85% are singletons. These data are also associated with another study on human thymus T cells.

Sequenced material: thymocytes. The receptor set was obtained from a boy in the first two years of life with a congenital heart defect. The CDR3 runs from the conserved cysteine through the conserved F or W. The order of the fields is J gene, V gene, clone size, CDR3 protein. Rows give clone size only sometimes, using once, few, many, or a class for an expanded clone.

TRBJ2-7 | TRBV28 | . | CASSYAPRGQEQYF
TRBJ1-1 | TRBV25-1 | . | CASSDPDRLNTEAFF
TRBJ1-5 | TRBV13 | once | CASSVTGPQPQHF
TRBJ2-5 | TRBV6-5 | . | CASSYLETQYF
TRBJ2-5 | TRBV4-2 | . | CASSQEFGLAGRNQETQYF
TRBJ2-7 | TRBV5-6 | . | CASSLGALAASSYEQYF
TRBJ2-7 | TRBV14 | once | CASSHQGPYEQYF
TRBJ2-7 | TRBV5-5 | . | CASTDSVTVDEQYF
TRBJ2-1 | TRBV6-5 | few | CASSYSSGGEQFF
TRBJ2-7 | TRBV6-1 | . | CASSSRDRGYEQYF
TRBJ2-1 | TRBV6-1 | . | CASSGTSSYNEQFF
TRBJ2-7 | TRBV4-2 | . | CASSQSREWSYEQYF
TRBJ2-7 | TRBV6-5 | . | CASSSPRGEPYEQYF
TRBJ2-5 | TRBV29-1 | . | CSVEDSPPTRFLSRGWETQYF
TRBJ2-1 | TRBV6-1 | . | CASSGIDSGDEQFF
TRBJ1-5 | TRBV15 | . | CATSSTGGNQPQHF
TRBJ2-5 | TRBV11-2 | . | CASSRSPGLASPYQETQYF
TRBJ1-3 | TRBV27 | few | CASSPSGNSGNTIYF
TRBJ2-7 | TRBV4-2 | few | CASSQEVAGASYEQYF
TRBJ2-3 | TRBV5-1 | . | CASSSGSSVRDTQYF
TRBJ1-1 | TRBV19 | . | CASSARQGNTEAFF
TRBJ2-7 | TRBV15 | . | CATSRVGMGEQYF
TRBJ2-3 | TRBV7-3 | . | CASSASPGSDTQYF
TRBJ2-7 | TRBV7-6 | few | CASSPRGGGEQYF
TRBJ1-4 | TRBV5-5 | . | CASSLELGQIVATNEKLFF
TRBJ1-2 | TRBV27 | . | CASSLLGQYGYTF
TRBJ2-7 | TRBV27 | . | CASSSGGEQYF
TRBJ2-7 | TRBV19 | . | CASSQSNEQYF
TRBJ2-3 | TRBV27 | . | CASSLGRSDTQYF
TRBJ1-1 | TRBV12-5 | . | CASGSRGPEAFF
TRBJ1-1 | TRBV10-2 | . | CASSLTSGQREAFF
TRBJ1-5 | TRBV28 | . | CASSCRDRGHYSNQPQHF
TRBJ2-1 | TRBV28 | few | CASSPPGLAGDNEQFF
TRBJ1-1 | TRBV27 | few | CASSSGGITGEAFF
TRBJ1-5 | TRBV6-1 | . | CASSDRGIKDSNQPQHF